One sample yielded the 20 T cell receptor beta chains listed below, sequenced in a study of cytomegalovirus exposure and HLA in healthy donors. PCR involved 60 Vbeta and 13 Jbeta primers. The table came from immunoSEQ multiplex PCR; TCRdb's copy has only in-frame clones and leaves some out. The table lists some 180,000 clones, roughly 80% of them singletons. The sample consisted of PBMCs. The receptor source for this set is a male donor in good health and CMV-seronegative.

The chain links TRBV5-1 to TRBJ1-6; D remains ambiguous. With 3 bases removed from V and 0 bases from J, the gap between germline ends came to 10 bases. CDR1 and CDR2 (germline): SGHRS, YFSETQ. CDR3 length: 16 amino acids. The DNA of the CDR3 is TGCGCCAGCAGCTCCCAGGACTTCTCCTATAATTCACCCCTCCACTTT. This sequence encodes CASSSQDFSYNSPLHF.

V is TRBV5-4 and J is TRBJ1-2, with 7 bases lining up with TRBD1. Germline CDR1 reads SGHNT; CDR2 reads YYREEE (reference sequence). With 5 bases clipped from V and 6 bases from J, the junction kept 10 bases outside the gene matches. The CDR3 runs to 14 residues. The CDR3 coding sequence is TGTGCCAGCAGGCGCGGGACAGCCGGCGATGGCTACACCTTC. It is translated as CASRRGTAGDGYTF.

A single count supports this clone. Additional DNA sequences in this sample encode the identical CDR3. The chain has TRBV7-2 and TRBJ1-1; tentatively, D is TRBD1 (5 bases). This CDR3 contains 13 residues. The germline V and J ends were trimmed by 2 bases and 1 base, with 5 bases remaining between them. Germline V gives CDR1 SGHTA, CDR2 FQGNSA. The CDR3 nucleotides are TGTGCCAGCAGCTTAAGGGGGAACACTGAAGCTTTCTTT. Translating gives CASSLRGNTEAFF. The complete variable domain, with remaining parts taken from reference TRBV7-2 and TRBJ1-1, reads GAGVSQSPSNKVTEKGKDVELRCDPISGHTALYWYRQSLGQGLEFLIYFQGNSAPDKSGLPSDRFSAERTGGSVSTLTIQRTQQEDSAVYLCASSLRGNTEAFFGQGTRLTVV.

The V gene is TRBV7-7, the J gene TRBJ2-2; 8 bases map to TRBD2. The CDR3 is made up of 17 amino acids. The V and J ends lost 3 bases and 0 bases, in that order; junction bases with no gene match: 6. Per the germline V gene, CDR1 is SSHAT and CDR2 is FNYEAQ (reference sequence). CDR3: CASSFSSGGSNTGELFF. The DNA of the CDR3 is TGTGCCAGCAGCTTCTCCAGCGGGGGATCGAACACCGGGGAGCTGTTTTTT.

The sample holds a few counts of this clone. In DNA form, the CDR3 reads TGTGCCAGCAGCATGACAGGGGGTGGAACTAATGAAAAACTGTTTTTT. It codes for CASSMTGGGTNEKLFF. The rearrangement uses TRBV21-1 and TRBJ1-4; TRBD1, the D gene given by the table, was not confirmed from the DNA. TRBV21-1 is a pseudogene locus. The CDR3 is 16 amino acids.

V gene TRBV6-5 combines with J gene TRBJ1-2; perhaps TRBD1 as D (5 bases). In germline, CDR1 is MNHEY, CDR2 SVGAGI. Trimming stripped 5 bases from V and 4 bases from J, with 11 bases between. This CDR3 comprises 13 residues. In nucleotides, the CDR3 is TGTGCCAGCAGTGCGACAGACGTCTATGGCTACACCTTC. Its translation: CASSATDVYGYTF.

The V gene is TRBV5-6, the J gene TRBJ1-1; TRBD1 might be the D (5 bases). Germline V CDR1 and CDR2: SGHDT, YYEEEE. The CDR3 covers 12 residues. Trimming removed 3 bases at V and 4 bases at J, with 7 bases between. The CDR3 coding sequence is TGTGCCAGCAGCTGGGGGGTCACTGAAGCTTTCTTT. This encodes CASSWGVTEAFF.

J is TRBJ1-4 and V is TRBV4-1; a possible D gene is TRBD1 (5 bases). V lost 2 bases and J lost 3, with 10 bases in between. This CDR3 comprises 15 residues. Germline V lookup: CDR1 MGHRA, CDR2 YSYEKL. The CDR3 bases are TGCGCCAGCAGCCAAATCTCGGGGGCTAATGAAAAACTGTTTTTT. This translates into CASSQISGANEKLFF.

This chain joins TRBV29-1 and TRBJ1-4, with 8 bases fitting TRBD1. CDR3 size: 14 residues. The germline CDR1 and CDR2 sequences are SQVTM and ANQGSEA. Trimming removed 3 bases from V and 7 bases from J; junction bases left unmatched: 7. The CDR3 reads CSVDGTGHGEKLFF. The CDR3, as DNA: TGCAGCGTTGATGGGACAGGTCACGGTGAAAAACTGTTTTTT.

CDR3 in DNA: TGCGCCAGCAGCCAAGGGATGGGACAGGGGAGATTTCGGTCCACTGAAGCTTTCTTT. It translates to CASSQGMGQGRFRSTEAFF. The chain is built from TRBV4-1 and TRBJ1-1, with 10 bases lining up with TRBD1. Unmatched junction bases numbered 15, after V lost 1 base and J lost 4 bases. This CDR3 is built from 19 residues. The germline CDR1 and CDR2 sequences are MGHRA and YSYEKL.

This clone was counted once. The chain couples TRBV18 to TRBJ2-1; TRBD2 aligns across 10 bases. V lost 1 base to trimming and J lost 2 bases; unmatched junction nucleotides: 8. Germline-derived CDR1 and CDR2 are KGHSH and LQKENI. The CDR3 has 18 amino acids. CDR3 region: CASSPQASGGLTYNEQFF. In nucleotides, the CDR3 is TGTGCCAGCTCACCACAGGCTAGCGGGGGCCTAACCTACAATGAGCAGTTCTTC.

The rearrangement joins TRBV10-3 to TRBJ2-2; D perhaps matches TRBD1 (6 bases). V was cut by 5 bases and J by 2 bases, with 15 bases left in between. CDR3 length: 16 amino acids. CDR1 ENHRY and CDR2 SYGVKD come from the germline V gene. In DNA, the CDR3 is TGTGCCATCAGTAACACGGGACACGGAAACACCGGGGAGCTGTTTTTT. Protein sequence: CAISNTGHGNTGELFF.

This chain joins TRBV2 and TRBJ1-6, with 8 bases aligning to TRBD1. Germline loops: CDR1 SNHLY, CDR2 FYNNEI. The CDR3 consists of 16 residues. The trim removed 7 bases at V and 0 bases at J, leaving 5 bases unmatched. In nucleotides, the CDR3 is TGTGCCAGCATTTGGGACAGGAGCTCCTATAATTCACCCCTCCACTTT. Encoded protein: CASIWDRSSYNSPLHF.

This clone was counted a single time. V is TRBV6-5 and J is TRBJ2-5; D call uncertain. Germline V gives CDR1 MNHEY, CDR2 SVGAGI. The CDR3 consists of 14 residues. Trimming pared 0 bases from V and 3 bases from J, leaving 8 bases between. CDR3 in DNA: TGTGCCAGCAGTTACTCTGGCAGAAAAGAGACCCAGTACTTC. This gives the protein CASSYSGRKETQYF.

The V and J genes are TRBV6-1 and TRBJ2-7; D not resolved. V dropped 3 bases and J dropped 2 bases, with 11 bases sitting between them. Germline V gene sequence: CDR1 MNHNS, CDR2 SASEGT. The CDR3 is 14 residues long. CDR3 in amino acids: CASSETKGAYEQYF. The CDR3 region has the DNA TGTGCCAGCAGTGAGACGAAAGGAGCCTACGAGCAGTACTTC.

This clone was found once. This sequence joins TRBV6-1 and TRBJ1-2, with TRBD1 matching 7 bases. The CDR3 runs 15 residues. Germline assignment: CDR1 MNHNS and CDR2 SASEGT. V dropped 6 bases and J dropped 0; count of bases not matched to a gene: 7. CDR3 region: CASRGTVPPNYGYTF. Here the CDR3 DNA reads TGTGCCAGCAGAGGGACAGTTCCACCTAACTATGGCTACACCTTC.

This clone was counted only a few times. The rearrangement joins TRBV25-1 to TRBJ2-3; maybe TRBD2 (7 bases). CDR3 length equals 18 residues. Germline V gene lookup returns CDR1 MGHDK and CDR2 SYGVNS. V shed 2 bases and J shed 6 bases, with 24 bases lying between them. The CDR3, as DNA: TGTGCCAGCAGTGAAAGGGCTTCGGCGGGGGCCAAAGGGGATACGCAGTATTTT. Translated, it gives CASSERASAGAKGDTQYF.

The gene calls are TRBV7-8 and TRBJ1-2; the match to TRBD1 covers 10 bases. The germline CDR1 and CDR2 sequences are SGHVS and FQNEAQ. This CDR3 comprises 14 residues. V lost 1 base and J lost 8; bases outside the gene matches: 4. CDR3 amino acids: CASSLGTGGWGYTF. CDR3 nucleotide sequence: TGTGCCAGCAGCTTAGGGACAGGGGGTTGGGGCTACACCTTC. Supplemented by reference TRBV7-8 and TRBJ1-2, the full variable domain reads GAGVSQSPRYKVAKRGQDVALRCDPISGHVSLFWYQQALGQGPEFLTYFQNEAQLDKSGLPSDRFFAERPEGSVSTLKIQRTQQEDSAVYLCASSLGTGGWGYTFGSGTRLTVV.

V is TRBV2 and J is TRBJ2-1; perhaps TRBD2 as D (6 bases). Germline V gene data show CDR1 as SNHLY and CDR2 as FYNNEI. V dropped 7 bases and J dropped 8 bases, with 15 bases sitting between them. The CDR3 loop spans 13 amino acids. This chain's CDR3 is CASTSDGEDEQFF. The CDR3 region has the DNA TGTGCCAGCACCTCGGACGGGGAGGATGAGCAGTTCTTC.

The chain carries TRBV5-1 and TRBJ2-3, with D unclear. Trimming stripped 0 bases from V and 1 base from J, with 9 bases between. Germline V gene lookup returns CDR1 SGHRS and CDR2 YFSETQ. The CDR3 contains 15 residues. CDR3 in DNA: TGCGCCAGCAGCTTGGTTAGCCGGGGCACAGATACGCAGTATTTT. Protein sequence: CASSLVSRGTDTQYF. Full variable domain (missing parts from reference TRBV5-1 and TRBJ2-3): KAGVTQTPRYLIKTRGQQVTLSCSPISGHRSVSWYQQTPGQGLQFLFEYFSETQRNKGNFPGRFSGRQFSNSRSEMNVSTLELGDSALYLCASSLVSRGTDTQYFGPGTRLTVL.